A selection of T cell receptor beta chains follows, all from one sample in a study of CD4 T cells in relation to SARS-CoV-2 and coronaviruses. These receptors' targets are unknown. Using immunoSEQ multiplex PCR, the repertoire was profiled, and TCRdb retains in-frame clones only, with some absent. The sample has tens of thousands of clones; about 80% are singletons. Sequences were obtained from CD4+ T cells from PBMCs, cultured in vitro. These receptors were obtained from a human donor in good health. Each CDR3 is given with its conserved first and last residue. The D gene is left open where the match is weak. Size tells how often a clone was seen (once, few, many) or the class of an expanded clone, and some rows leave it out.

CDR3 DNA: TGTGCCAGCTCACCAGAACAGGGCAGGGCCGAGCAGTACTTC
CDR3 protein: CASSPEQGRAEQYF
J gene: TRBJ2-7
D gene: NA
V gene: TRBV18
clone size: medium-sized

CDR3 DNA: TGTGCCAGCAGACGGGGGGACGAGCAGTACTTC
CDR3 protein: CASRRGDEQYF
J gene: TRBJ2-7
D gene: TRBD2
V gene: TRBV12-3/TRBV12-4
clone size: NA

CDR3 DNA: TGTGCCAGCAGCTTGGCCGGTTCAGAGACCCAGTACTTC
CDR3 protein: CASSLAGSETQYF
J gene: TRBJ2-5
D gene: NA
V gene: TRBV5-4
clone size: NA

CDR3 DNA: TGCGCCAGCAGCTTTGACGGGAGCACAGATACGCAGTATTTT
CDR3 protein: CASSFDGSTDTQYF
J gene: TRBJ2-3
D gene: NA
V gene: TRBV5-1
clone size: NA

CDR3 DNA: TGCGCCAGCAGCCAGGTGGGGGTGAAGAACACTGAAGCTTTCTTT
CDR3 protein: CASSQVGVKNTEAFF
J gene: TRBJ1-1
D gene: NA
V gene: TRBV4-1
clone size: once

CDR3 DNA: TGCGCCAGCAGCCAATTAGAAATAGGGGCCGATCGGAATCAGCCCCAGCATTTT
CDR3 protein: CASSQLEIGADRNQPQHF
J gene: TRBJ1-5
D gene: NA
V gene: TRBV4-1
clone size: few

CDR3 DNA: TGTGCCAGCAGCGTAGGGGTCGGCTACACAGATACGCAGTATTTT
CDR3 protein: CASSVGVGYTDTQYF
J gene: TRBJ2-3
D gene: NA
V gene: TRBV9
clone size: NA

CDR3 DNA: TGTGCCAGTAGTCTTTCCCCGCGGACAGGGGGGTTTGAGGAAAAACTGTTTTTT
CDR3 protein: CASSLSPRTGGFEEKLFF
J gene: TRBJ1-4
D gene: TRBD1
V gene: TRBV19
clone size: NA

CDR3 DNA: TGTGCCTGTTCCTCTCTCCCAAACCCATTGAACATTCAGTACTTC
CDR3 protein: CACSSLPNPLNIQYF
J gene: TRBJ2-4
D gene: NA
V gene: TRBV3-1/TRBV3-2
clone size: NA

CDR3 DNA: TGTGCCAGCAGGCCCGGGACAGGGTATAACGAGCAGTACTTC
CDR3 protein: CASRPGTGYNEQYF
J gene: TRBJ2-7
D gene: TRBD1
V gene: TRBV19
clone size: NA

CDR3 DNA: TGCGCCAGCAGCTTGAAGGGGCTCACAGATACGCAGTATTTT
CDR3 protein: CASSLKGLTDTQYF
J gene: TRBJ2-3
D gene: NA
V gene: TRBV5-1
clone size: NA

CDR3 DNA: TGTGCCAGCAGTCAGAGAGGATGGACTGAAGCTTTCTTT
CDR3 protein: CASSQRGWTEAFF
J gene: TRBJ1-1
D gene: NA
V gene: TRBV6-2/TRBV6-3
clone size: NA

CDR3 DNA: TGTGCCAGCAGCAAAAGGGAAGCGCCCCCCCCGACCCAGTACTTC
CDR3 protein: CASSKREAPPPTQYF
J gene: TRBJ2-5
D gene: NA
V gene: TRBV21-1
clone size: few

CDR3 DNA: TGTGCCAGTAGTATAGCGGGTGGGTCCACCGGGGAGCTGTTTTTT
CDR3 protein: CASSIAGGSTGELFF
J gene: TRBJ2-2
D gene: NA
V gene: TRBV19
clone size: NA

CDR3 DNA: TGTGCCAGCCGCCCCTGGGACGGACACCATGAAAAACTGTTTTTT
CDR3 protein: CASRPWDGHHEKLFF
J gene: TRBJ1-4
D gene: NA
V gene: TRBV28
clone size: NA

CDR3 DNA: TGTGCCACTGAACAGGGTTCTGGAAACACCATATATTTT
CDR3 protein: CATEQGSGNTIYF
J gene: TRBJ1-3
D gene: NA
V gene: TRBV19
clone size: few

CDR3 DNA: TGTGCCAGCAGCTACGCAGGGAAAAGGAACACCGGGGAGCTGTTTTTT
CDR3 protein: CASSYAGKRNTGELFF
J gene: TRBJ2-2
D gene: NA
V gene: TRBV11-3
clone size: NA

CDR3 DNA: TGTGCCAGCAGAACCACTAGGGGGGATCAAGAGACCCAGTACTTC
CDR3 protein: CASRTTRGDQETQYF
J gene: TRBJ2-5
D gene: NA
V gene: TRBV6-5
clone size: NA

CDR3 DNA: TGCGCCAGCAGCTGGGCCCCCGTAGCGGGAGGCTCCTACAATGAGCAGTTCTTC
CDR3 protein: CASSWAPVAGGSYNEQFF
J gene: TRBJ2-1
D gene: TRBD2
V gene: TRBV5-1
clone size: once

CDR3 DNA: TGTGCCAGTAGTATAGCCCGGCAGGACAATCAGCCCCAGCATTTT
CDR3 protein: CASSIARQDNQPQHF
J gene: TRBJ1-5
D gene: NA
V gene: TRBV19
clone size: few

CDR3 DNA: TGCGCCAGCAGCGAGGACGGAGTGTGGGGAAAACTGTTTTTT
CDR3 protein: CASSEDGVWGKLFF
J gene: TRBJ1-4
D gene: NA
V gene: TRBV5-1
clone size: large

CDR3 DNA: TGTGCCAGCAGCTTCTACACAGATACGCAGTATTTT
CDR3 protein: CASSFYTDTQYF
J gene: TRBJ2-3
D gene: NA
V gene: TRBV5-4
clone size: NA

CDR3 DNA: TGTGCCAGCAGTGAACTGCAGGTCACTAATCAGCCCCAGCATTTT
CDR3 protein: CASSELQVTNQPQHF
J gene: TRBJ1-5
D gene: NA
V gene: TRBV2
clone size: NA

CDR3 DNA: TGTGCCAGCAGCTTAGGCTCGGGACACCCGGGGGCTGAAGCTTTCTTT
CDR3 protein: CASSLGSGHPGAEAFF
J gene: TRBJ1-1
D gene: NA
V gene: TRBV7-9
clone size: NA

CDR3 DNA: TGTGCCAGCAGCTTAGAAAGGGTAATTAGGGATGAGCAGTTCTTC
CDR3 protein: CASSLERVIRDEQFF
J gene: TRBJ2-1
D gene: NA
V gene: TRBV7-9
clone size: NA

CDR3 DNA: TGCGCCAGCAGCTTTCGACAGGCTGTCGTCGAGCAGTACTTC
CDR3 protein: CASSFRQAVVEQYF
J gene: TRBJ2-7
D gene: NA
V gene: TRBV5-1
clone size: NA

CDR3 DNA: TGTGCCAGCAGCTTCGGCCCAGGCTCCTACGAGCAGTACTTC
CDR3 protein: CASSFGPGSYEQYF
J gene: TRBJ2-7
D gene: NA
V gene: TRBV7-2
clone size: NA

CDR3 DNA: TGTGCCACCAGAAGCCGGGACAGGGAGTCCGGGGAGCTGTTTTTT
CDR3 protein: CATRSRDRESGELFF
J gene: TRBJ2-2
D gene: TRBD1
V gene: TRBV24-1
clone size: few

CDR3 DNA: TGTGCCAGCTCACTCCAAGTCCAAGATACGCAGTATTTT
CDR3 protein: CASSLQVQDTQYF
J gene: TRBJ2-3
D gene: NA
V gene: TRBV18
clone size: NA

CDR3 DNA: TGTGCCAGCAGCCTAAAGCCCGTGCTAGCGGGAGGACTCAATGAGCAGTTCTTC
CDR3 protein: CASSLKPVLAGGLNEQFF
J gene: TRBJ2-1
D gene: TRBD2
V gene: TRBV7-9
clone size: NA

CDR3 DNA: TGTGCCAGCACCCAACCTCGGGGACTAGCGGGGGACAATGAGCAGTTCTTC
CDR3 protein: CASTQPRGLAGDNEQFF
J gene: TRBJ2-1
D gene: TRBD2
V gene: TRBV11-2
clone size: few

CDR3 DNA: TGTGCCTGTGCCCCTGGCGGCGGCAATCAGCCCCAGCATTTT
CDR3 protein: CACAPGGGNQPQHF
J gene: TRBJ1-5
D gene: NA
V gene: TRBV30
clone size: once

CDR3 DNA: TGTGCCAGCAGCTTCCCGGGACAGGGGGCTGGGGCCAACGTCCTGACTTTC
CDR3 protein: CASSFPGQGAGANVLTF
J gene: TRBJ2-6
D gene: TRBD1
V gene: TRBV5-4
clone size: NA

CDR3 DNA: TGTGCCAGTTCCTGGGACAGGGGAAATTCACCCCTCCACTTT
CDR3 protein: CASSWDRGNSPLHF
J gene: TRBJ1-6
D gene: TRBD1
V gene: TRBV19
clone size: NA

CDR3 DNA: TGTGCCAGCAGCTACGGACAGGGGAATGGCTACACCTTC
CDR3 protein: CASSYGQGNGYTF
J gene: TRBJ1-2
D gene: TRBD1
V gene: TRBV5-8
clone size: once

CDR3 DNA: TGTGCCAGCTGGGACAGCAATAATCAGCCCCAGCATTTT
CDR3 protein: CASWDSNNQPQHF
J gene: TRBJ1-5
D gene: TRBD1
V gene: TRBV12-3/TRBV12-4
clone size: NA

CDR3 DNA: TGTGCCAGCTCACCGGGGCCAGGGGGCTCCGATAATTCACCCCTCCACTTT
CDR3 protein: CASSPGPGGSDNSPLHF
J gene: TRBJ1-6
D gene: TRBD1
V gene: TRBV18
clone size: NA

CDR3 DNA: TGTGCCAGCAGCTTGCAGGGTGGAAACACCATATATTTT
CDR3 protein: CASSLQGGNTIYF
J gene: TRBJ1-3
D gene: NA
V gene: TRBV5-4
clone size: medium-sized

CDR3 DNA: TGTGCCAGCTTGGACAGAGGGAATCAGCCCCAGCATTTT
CDR3 protein: CASLDRGNQPQHF
J gene: TRBJ1-5
D gene: NA
V gene: TRBV19
clone size: few

CDR3 DNA: TGTGCCAGTACTCTCCGGGACAGAAGAAACACCGGGGAGCTGTTTTTT
CDR3 protein: CASTLRDRRNTGELFF
J gene: TRBJ2-2
D gene: TRBD1
V gene: TRBV19
clone size: few

CDR3 DNA: TGCGCCAGGACTAGCGGGAGGGCCAAGAATGAGCAGTTCTTC
CDR3 protein: CARTSGRAKNEQFF
J gene: TRBJ2-1
D gene: TRBD2
V gene: TRBV5-1
clone size: NA

CDR3 DNA: TGTGCCAGCAGCCATACTGGGACTAGCGGGATAGGTGAGCAGTTCTTC
CDR3 protein: CASSHTGTSGIGEQFF
J gene: TRBJ2-1
D gene: TRBD2
V gene: TRBV3-1/TRBV3-2
clone size: NA

CDR3 DNA: TGTGCCAGGGGGGTGATTGTCGGGGAGCTGTTTTTT
CDR3 protein: CARGVIVGELFF
J gene: TRBJ2-2
D gene: NA
V gene: TRBV30
clone size: NA

CDR3 DNA: TGCGCCAGCGCCGGACAGGGGGCTAGGACCGGGGAGCTGTTTTTT
CDR3 protein: CASAGQGARTGELFF
J gene: TRBJ2-2
D gene: TRBD1
V gene: TRBV10-1
clone size: NA

CDR3 DNA: TGCAGCGTTGATGGCAGGGGCAAAAACATTCAGTACTTC
CDR3 protein: CSVDGRGKNIQYF
J gene: TRBJ2-4
D gene: NA
V gene: TRBV29-1
clone size: few

CDR3 DNA: TGTGCCAGCAGTGAAGCTCCAGGTCGGGTGGAGTATGGCTACACCTTC
CDR3 protein: CASSEAPGRVEYGYTF
J gene: TRBJ1-2
D gene: NA
V gene: TRBV2
clone size: NA

CDR3 DNA: TGTGCCAGCAGTAAACAGACAGGGCTCACTGAAGCTTTCTTT
CDR3 protein: CASSKQTGLTEAFF
J gene: TRBJ1-1
D gene: TRBD1
V gene: TRBV6-5
clone size: NA

CDR3 DNA: TGTGCCAGCTCACCATTGCGAGGTTCCTACAATGAGCAGTTCTTC
CDR3 protein: CASSPLRGSYNEQFF
J gene: TRBJ2-1
D gene: NA
V gene: TRBV18
clone size: NA

CDR3 DNA: TGTGCCAGCAGTGACTCCGGCATCTCTGGGGCCAACGTCCTGACTTTC
CDR3 protein: CASSDSGISGANVLTF
J gene: TRBJ2-6
D gene: NA
V gene: TRBV6-4
clone size: NA